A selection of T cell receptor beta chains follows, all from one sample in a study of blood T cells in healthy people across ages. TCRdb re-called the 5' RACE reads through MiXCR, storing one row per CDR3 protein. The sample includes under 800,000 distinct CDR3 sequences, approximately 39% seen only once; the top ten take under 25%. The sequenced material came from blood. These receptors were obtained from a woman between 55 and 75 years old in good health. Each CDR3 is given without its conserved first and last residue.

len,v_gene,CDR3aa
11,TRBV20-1,SAEGLADYEQY
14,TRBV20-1,SAPSKGGTGSSEQY
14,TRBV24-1,ATSDPRRGTNEKLF
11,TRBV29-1,SVAGTGVYEQY
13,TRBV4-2,ASSYSPSGGDTQY
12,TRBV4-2,ASSQYPGGETQY
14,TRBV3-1,ASSQDASPGPSGYT
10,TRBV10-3,AISGPGTEQY
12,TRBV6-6,ASTERGGLYEQY
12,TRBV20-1,SARDLEGNYEQY
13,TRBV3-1,ASSLIAGAHNEQF
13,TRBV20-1,SAPRRGSSYNEQF
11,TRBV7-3,ASSLKVGTEAF
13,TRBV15,ATSRDRVRTGELF
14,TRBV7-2,ASSPTSGRALDTQY
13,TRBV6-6,ASSYPDSFNQPQH
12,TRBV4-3,ASSIQGSGNTIY
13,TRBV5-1,ASSPVPETTSGYT
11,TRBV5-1,ASSLEGLAMQY
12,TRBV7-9,ASSLKSSTETQY
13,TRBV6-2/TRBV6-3,ASSYGGAFPPEQY
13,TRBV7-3,ASSLIAGPTDTQY
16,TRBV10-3,AISSSGAAGGLYNEQF
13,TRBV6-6,ASRLTWVSNQPQH
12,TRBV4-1,ASSQSRESYEQY
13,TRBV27,ASSFQGVVSYEQY
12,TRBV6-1,ASSARDPFYEQY
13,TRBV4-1,ASSQGVSGSYEQF
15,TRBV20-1,SARDSFRTGGNQPQH
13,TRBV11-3,ASSFSGSGTDTQY
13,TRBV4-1,ASSLFGTGGYGYT
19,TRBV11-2,ASSLSPHGTSGGTPQETQY
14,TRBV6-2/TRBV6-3,ASSPSGLLIYNEQF
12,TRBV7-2,ASSKTGQDNIQY
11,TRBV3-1,ASSRGVAGELF
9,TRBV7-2,ASRMYNEQF
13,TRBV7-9,ASSFGTLGYNEQF
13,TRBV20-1,SAREGSDSNSPLH
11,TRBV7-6,ASSLDPGIELF
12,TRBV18,ASSPGVEGQPQH
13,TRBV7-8,ASSLVFQGTSPLH
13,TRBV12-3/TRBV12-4,ASSHRDRFYNEQF
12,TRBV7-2,ASSTQIRLGEQY
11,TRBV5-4,ATKDYLNEKLF
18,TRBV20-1,SARVAPRALEVKGNQPQH
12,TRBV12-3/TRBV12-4,ASSLRGEVNEQY
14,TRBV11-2,ASSSGAGLSYNEQY
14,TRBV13,ASSDRVQGSPYEQF
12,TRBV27,ASSLSGIDVKLF
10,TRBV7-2,ASNRGSQPQH